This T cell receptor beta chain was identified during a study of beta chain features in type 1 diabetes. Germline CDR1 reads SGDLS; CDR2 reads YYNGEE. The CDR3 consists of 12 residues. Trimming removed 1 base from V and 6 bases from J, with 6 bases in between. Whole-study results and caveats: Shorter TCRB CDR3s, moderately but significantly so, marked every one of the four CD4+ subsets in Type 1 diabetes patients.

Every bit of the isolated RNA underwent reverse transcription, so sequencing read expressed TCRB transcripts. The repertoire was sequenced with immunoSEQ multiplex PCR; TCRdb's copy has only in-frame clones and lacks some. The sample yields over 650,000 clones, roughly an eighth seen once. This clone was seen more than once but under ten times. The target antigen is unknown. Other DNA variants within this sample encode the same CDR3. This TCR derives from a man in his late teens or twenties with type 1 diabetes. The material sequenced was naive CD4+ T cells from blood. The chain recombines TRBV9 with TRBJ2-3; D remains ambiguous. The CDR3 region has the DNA TGTGCCAGCAGCGTAAGCGAGGATACGCAGTATTTT. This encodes CASSVSEDTQYF.